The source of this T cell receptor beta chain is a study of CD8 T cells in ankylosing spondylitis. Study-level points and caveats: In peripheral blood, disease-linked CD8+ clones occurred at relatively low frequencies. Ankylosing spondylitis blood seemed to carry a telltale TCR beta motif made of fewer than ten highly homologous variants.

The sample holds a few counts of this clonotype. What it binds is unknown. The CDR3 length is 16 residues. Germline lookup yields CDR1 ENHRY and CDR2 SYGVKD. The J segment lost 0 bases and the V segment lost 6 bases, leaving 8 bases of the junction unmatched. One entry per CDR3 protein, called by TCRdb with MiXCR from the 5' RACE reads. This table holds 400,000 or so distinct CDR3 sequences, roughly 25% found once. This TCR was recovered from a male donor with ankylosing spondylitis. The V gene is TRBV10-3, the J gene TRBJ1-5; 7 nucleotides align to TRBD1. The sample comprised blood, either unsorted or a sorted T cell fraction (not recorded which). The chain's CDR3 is CAISEGQTGSNQPQHF. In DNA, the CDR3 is TGTGCCATCAGCGAGGGACAGACGGGTAGCAATCAGCCCCAGCATTTT.